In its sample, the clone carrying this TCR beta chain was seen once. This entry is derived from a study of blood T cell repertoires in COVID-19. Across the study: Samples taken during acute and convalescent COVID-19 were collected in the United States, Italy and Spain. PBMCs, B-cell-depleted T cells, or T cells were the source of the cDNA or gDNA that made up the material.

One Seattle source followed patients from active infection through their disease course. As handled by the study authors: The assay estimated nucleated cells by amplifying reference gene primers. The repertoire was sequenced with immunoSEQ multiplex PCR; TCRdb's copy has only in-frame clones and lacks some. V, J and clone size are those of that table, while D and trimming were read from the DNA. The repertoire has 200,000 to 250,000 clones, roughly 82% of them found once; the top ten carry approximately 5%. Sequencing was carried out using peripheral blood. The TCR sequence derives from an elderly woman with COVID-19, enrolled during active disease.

The CDR3 DNA follows: TGCGCCAGCAGCGTGACTAGCGGGGGATCAAAGATAACGTTCTTC. It is translated as CASSVTSGGSKITFF. V and J are TRBV5-1 and TRBJ2-1, with 12 bases matching TRBD2. Germline values: CDR1 SGHRS, CDR2 YFSETQ. The CDR3 is made up of 15 amino acids. J was trimmed by 15 bases and V by 4 bases; bases with no gene match: 14.